The 12 T cell receptor beta chains in this list originate from one sample, sequenced in a study of monozygotic twins with inflammatory bowel disease. TCRdb re-called the 5' RACE reads; one entry per CDR3 protein, DNA not given. This table holds fewer than 550,000 distinct CDR3 sequences. The sequenced sample consisted of blood. All receptors come from a human donor with ulcerative colitis or Crohn's disease, or a healthy co-twin of an affected twin (not recorded which).

This chain joins TRBV27 and TRBJ2-7; checking the TCRdb D call of TRBD2 is not possible without DNA. CDR3 length: 15 amino acids. Germline CDR1 reads MNHEY; CDR2 reads SMNVEV (reference sequence). The CDR3 sequence: CASRNLASGSYEQYF.

This chain links TRBV7-9 with TRBJ1-5; TCRdb indicates TRBD1, and absent DNA this call remains unverified. The germline CDR1 and CDR2 sequences are SEHNR and FQNEAQ (reference sequence). CDR3 size: 14 residues. CDR3: CASSVTGKGQPQHF.

The chain uses TRBV7-2 and TRBJ2-7; lacking DNA, the TRBD2 call made by TCRdb goes unchecked. There are 15 residues in the CDR3. Looked up from germline, CDR1 is SGHTA and CDR2 is FQGNSA. This chain's CDR3 is CASSSASDWWGEQYF. Looking up the rest from reference TRBV7-2 and TRBJ2-7 gives the full variable domain: GAGVSQSPSNKVTEKGKDVELRCDPISGHTALYWYRQSLGQGLEFLIYFQGNSAPDKSGLPSDRFSAERTGGSVSTLTIQRTQQEDSAVYLCASSSASDWWGEQYFGPGTRLTVT.

J is TRBJ2-7 and V is TRBV3-1; checking the TCRdb D call of TRBD2 is not possible without DNA. The CDR3 length is 14 residues. CDR1 is LGHDT and CDR2 is YNNKEL in the germline V gene (reference sequence). CDR3 residues: CASSPLSGGREQYF.

J is TRBJ1-5 and V is TRBV19. The V gene's germline CDR1 is LNHDA and CDR2 SQIVND (reference sequence). There are 13 residues in the CDR3. The CDR3: CASKDQRLSPQHF. The full variable domain, in which reference TRBV19 and TRBJ1-5 provide the parts outside the CDR3, is DGGITQSPKYLFRKEGQNVTLSCEQNLNHDAMYWYRQDPGQGLRLIYYSQIVNDFQKGDIAEGYSVSREKKESFPLTVTSAQKNPTAFYLCASKDQRLSPQHFGDGTRLSIL.

V is TRBV10-3 and J is TRBJ2-1; TCRdb selects TRBD2, and the lack of DNA leaves this call unchecked. CDR1 is ENHRY and CDR2 is SYGVKD in the germline V gene. The CDR3 is 17 amino acids. The CDR3 spells CAISPLWMSGSMVEQFF.

V and J are TRBV7-9 and TRBJ1-5. Germline lookup yields CDR1 SEHNR and CDR2 FQNEAQ (reference sequence). This CDR3 comprises 14 residues. This CDR3 reads CASSFEQFNQPQHF.

The J gene is TRBJ1-1, the V gene TRBV19; TCRdb's D gene call, TRBD1, goes unchecked for lack of DNA. The CDR3 is 12 amino acids. Germline V gene sequence: CDR1 LNHDA, CDR2 SQIVND (reference sequence). CDR3 sequence reads: CASSETGPEAFF.

The V gene is TRBV5-1, the J gene TRBJ2-5; TCRdb's assignment of TRBD2 cannot be checked, as there is no DNA. CDR1 and CDR2 (germline): SGHRS, YFSETQ. The CDR3 has 16 residues. The CDR3 loop reads CASSLGVGRTQETQYF.

This chain connects TRBV20-1 to TRBJ2-1; lacking DNA, the TRBD2 call made by TCRdb goes unchecked. The CDR3 is 14 residues long. Germline V CDR1 and CDR2: DFQATT, SNEGSKA (reference sequence). The CDR3 loop is CSARRREAYNEQFF.

CDR3 loop: CASSVLVPRGETQYF. The chain joins TRBV7-9 to TRBJ2-5; TCRdb's D call, TRBD2, is unchecked because there is no DNA. The CDR3 extends over 15 amino acids. Germline V CDR1 and CDR2: SEHNR, FQNEAQ (reference sequence). The full variable domain, rest sourced from reference TRBV7-9 and TRBJ2-5, is DTGVSQNPRHKITKRGQNVTFRCDPISEHNRLYWYRQTLGQGPEFLTYFQNEAQLEKSRLLSDRFSAERPKGSFSTLEIQRTEQGDSAMYLCASSVLVPRGETQYFGPGTRLLVL.

The chain joins TRBV6-6 to TRBJ1-6. This CDR3 has 13 residues. Germline values: CDR1 MNHNY, CDR2 SVGAGI (reference sequence). CDR3 sequence: CASSYSLGSPLHF.